This record covers a single T cell receptor (beta chain). Per the germline V gene, CDR1 is SGHDT and CDR2 is YYEEEE. CDR3 size: 14 residues. The germline V and J ends were trimmed by 0 bases and 4 bases, with 11 bases remaining between them. This sample is part of a study of molecular identifiers for immune sequencing clone quantification. TCRdb ran MiXCR on the PCR reads and lists one entry per CDR3 protein. Of approximately 97,000 distinct CDR3 sequences in the sample, around 24% were seen once. The specimen sequenced was naive CD8+ T cells from blood, with Jurkat cell RNA spiked in. Subset specified: FACS-sorted CD8+CD4-CCR7+CD45RA+ naive T cells. This sequence originates from a human donor in good health. Some libraries in this study had Jurkat cell RNA spiked in. This chain links TRBV5-6 with TRBJ2-7, with a possible D match to TRBD1 (6 bases). Written as DNA, the CDR3 is TGTGCCAGCAGCTTGGCCAACAGGGAATACGAGCAGTACTTC. It specifies CASSLANREYEQYF.